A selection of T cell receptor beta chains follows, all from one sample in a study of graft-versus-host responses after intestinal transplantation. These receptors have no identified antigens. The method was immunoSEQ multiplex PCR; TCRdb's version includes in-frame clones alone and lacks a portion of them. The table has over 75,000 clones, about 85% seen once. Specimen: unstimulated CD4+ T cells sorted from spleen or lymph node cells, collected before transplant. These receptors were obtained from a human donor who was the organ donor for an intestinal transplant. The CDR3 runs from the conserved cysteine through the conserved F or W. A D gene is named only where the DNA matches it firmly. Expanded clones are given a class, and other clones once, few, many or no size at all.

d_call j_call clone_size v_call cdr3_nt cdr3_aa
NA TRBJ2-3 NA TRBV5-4 TGTGCCAGCAGCTTTTCTTCCATCTACAGAGATACGCAGTATTTT CASSFSSIYRDTQYF
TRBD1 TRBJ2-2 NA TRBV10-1 TGCGCCAGCAGTGTGACAGGGGGATGGGCCGGGGAGCTGTTTTTT CASSVTGGWAGELFF
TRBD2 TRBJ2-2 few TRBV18 TGTGCCAGCTCACCACTAGCGGGATCGTCCGGGGAGCTGTTTTTT CASSPLAGSSGELFF
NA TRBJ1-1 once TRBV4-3 TGCGCCAGCAGAAGACAGGCAGCTTTCTTT CASRRQAAFF
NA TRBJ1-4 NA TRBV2 TGTGCCAGCAGTAATCAGGGGAGGGCAGAAAAACTGTTTTTT CASSNQGRAEKLFF
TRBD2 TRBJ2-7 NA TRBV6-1 TGTGCCAGCAGTAAGGGACTAGCGGGGTCCTACGAGCAGTACTTC CASSKGLAGSYEQYF
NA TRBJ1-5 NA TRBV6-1 TGTGCCAGCAGTGAATCTGGCAGGAACCAGCCCCAGCATTTT CASSESGRNQPQHF
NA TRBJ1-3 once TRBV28 TGTGCCAGCGGGCGGGGCCCCTCTGGAAACACCATATATTTT CASGRGPSGNTIYF
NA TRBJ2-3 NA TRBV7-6 TGTGCCAGCAGCCCGAGGCTCACAGATACGCAGTATTTT CASSPRLTDTQYF
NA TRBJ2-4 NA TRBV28 TGTGCCAGCAGTTTTCGGCGGGGCAAAAACATTCAGTACTTC CASSFRRGKNIQYF
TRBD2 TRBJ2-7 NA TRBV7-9 TGTGCCAGCAGCTTAGGATTTGGGACTAGCTCGCACGAGCAGTACTTC CASSLGFGTSSHEQYF
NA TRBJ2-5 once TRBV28 TGTGCCAGCAGTTTTTATACCCCGACAGGGACTACCCAGTACTTC CASSFYTPTGTTQYF
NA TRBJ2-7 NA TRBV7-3 TGTGCCAGCAGCTTAGCGGGGACTGCCTCCTACGAGCAGTACTTC CASSLAGTASYEQYF
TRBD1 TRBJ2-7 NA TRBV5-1 TGCGCCAGCAGCTCCCGACAGGGGGGCTACGAGCAGTACTTC CASSSRQGGYEQYF
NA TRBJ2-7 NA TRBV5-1 TGCGCCAGCAGCTTGGTAGTATCCTACGAGCAGTACTTC CASSLVVSYEQYF